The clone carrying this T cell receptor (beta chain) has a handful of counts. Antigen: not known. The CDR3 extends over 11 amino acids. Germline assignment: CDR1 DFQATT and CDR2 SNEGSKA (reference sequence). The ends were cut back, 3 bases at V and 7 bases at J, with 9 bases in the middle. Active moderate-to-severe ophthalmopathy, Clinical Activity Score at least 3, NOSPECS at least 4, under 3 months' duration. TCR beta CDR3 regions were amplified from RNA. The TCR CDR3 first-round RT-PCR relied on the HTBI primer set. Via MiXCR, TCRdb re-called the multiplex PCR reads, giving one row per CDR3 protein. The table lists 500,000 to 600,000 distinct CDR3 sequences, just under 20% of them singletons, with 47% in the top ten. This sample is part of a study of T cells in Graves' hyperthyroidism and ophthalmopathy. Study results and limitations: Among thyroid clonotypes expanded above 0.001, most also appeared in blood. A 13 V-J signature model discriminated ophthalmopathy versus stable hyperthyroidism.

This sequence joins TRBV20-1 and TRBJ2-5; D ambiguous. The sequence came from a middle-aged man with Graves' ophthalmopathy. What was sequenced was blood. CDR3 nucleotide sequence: TGCAGTGCTAGGGGCTATTTGACCCAGTACTTC. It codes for CSARGYLTQYF.